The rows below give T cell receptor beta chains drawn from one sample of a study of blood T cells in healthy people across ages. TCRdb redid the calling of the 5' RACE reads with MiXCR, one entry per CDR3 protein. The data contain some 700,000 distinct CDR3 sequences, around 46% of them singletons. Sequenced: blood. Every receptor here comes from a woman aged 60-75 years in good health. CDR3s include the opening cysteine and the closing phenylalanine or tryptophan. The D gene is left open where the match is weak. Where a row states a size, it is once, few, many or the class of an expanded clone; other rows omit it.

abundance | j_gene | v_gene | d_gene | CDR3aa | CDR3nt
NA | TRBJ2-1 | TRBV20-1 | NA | CSARGGPETQFF | TGCAGTGCTAGAGGAGGTCCAGAGACCCAGTTCTTC
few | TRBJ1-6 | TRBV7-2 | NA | CASSLSVGVPRMSPLHF | TGTGCCAGCAGCTTATCCGTGGGAGTGCCACGGATGTCACCCCTCCACTTT
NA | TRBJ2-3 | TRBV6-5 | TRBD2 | CASRISGRSDMQYF | TGTGCCAGCAGAATCAGCGGGAGGTCAGATATGCAGTATTTT
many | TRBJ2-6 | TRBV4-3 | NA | CASSPSGTSGANVLTF | TGCGCCAGCAGCCCCTCCGGGACCTCTGGGGCCAACGTCCTGACTTTC
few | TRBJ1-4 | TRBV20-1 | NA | CSAREPSLWNLFF | TGCAGTGCTAGAGAACCGTCCTTGTGGAATCTGTTTTTT
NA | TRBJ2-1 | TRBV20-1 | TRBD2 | CSASPFSGNRNEQFF | TGCAGTGCTAGTCCCTTTAGCGGGAATAGGAATGAGCAGTTCTTC
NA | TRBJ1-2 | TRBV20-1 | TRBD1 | CSATIQGSGYTF | TGCAGTGCTACTATACAGGGGTCGGGCTACACCTTC
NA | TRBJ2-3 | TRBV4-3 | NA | CASSQDLGTLTDTQYF | TGCGCCAGCAGCCAAGATCTAGGGACACTCACAGATACGCAGTATTTT
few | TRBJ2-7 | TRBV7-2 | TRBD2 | CASSHGVAGGLEQYF | TGTGCCAGCAGCCACGGGGTGGCGGGAGGTCTCGAGCAGTACTTC
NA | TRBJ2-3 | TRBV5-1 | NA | CASRGRVDGDTQYF | TGCGCCAGCAGGGGGCGAGTTGACGGAGATACGCAGTATTTT
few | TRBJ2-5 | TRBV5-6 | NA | CASSELVGGKTQYF | TGTGCCAGCAGCGAACTGGTGGGAGGAAAGACCCAGTACTTC
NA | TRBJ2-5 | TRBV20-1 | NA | CSARAGGWGETQYF | TGCAGTGCTAGGGCCGGGGGCTGGGGAGAGACCCAGTACTTC
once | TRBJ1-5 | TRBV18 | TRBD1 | CASSGTGNDQPQHF | TGTGCCAGCTCAGGGACAGGGAACGATCAGCCCCAGCATTTT
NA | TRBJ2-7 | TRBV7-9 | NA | CASSRERGMYEQYF | TGTGCCAGCAGCCGGGAGAGGGGAATGTACGAGCAGTACTTC
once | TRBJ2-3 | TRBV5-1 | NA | CASSMSTDTQYF | TGCGCCAGCAGCATGAGCACAGATACGCAGTATTTT
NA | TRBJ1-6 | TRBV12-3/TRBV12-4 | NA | CASRRGDFSYNSPLHF | TGTGCCAGCAGACGAGGGGATTTCTCCTATAATTCACCCCTCCACTTT
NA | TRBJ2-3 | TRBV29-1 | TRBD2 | CSVVPTRRGGRGDTQYF | TGCAGCGTTGTCCCTACCCGGCGGGGGGGCCGGGGAGATACGCAGTATTTT
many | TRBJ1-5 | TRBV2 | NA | CASSAPFSGSNQPQHF | TGTGCCAGCAGTGCCCCCTTCAGCGGTAGCAATCAGCCCCAGCATTTT